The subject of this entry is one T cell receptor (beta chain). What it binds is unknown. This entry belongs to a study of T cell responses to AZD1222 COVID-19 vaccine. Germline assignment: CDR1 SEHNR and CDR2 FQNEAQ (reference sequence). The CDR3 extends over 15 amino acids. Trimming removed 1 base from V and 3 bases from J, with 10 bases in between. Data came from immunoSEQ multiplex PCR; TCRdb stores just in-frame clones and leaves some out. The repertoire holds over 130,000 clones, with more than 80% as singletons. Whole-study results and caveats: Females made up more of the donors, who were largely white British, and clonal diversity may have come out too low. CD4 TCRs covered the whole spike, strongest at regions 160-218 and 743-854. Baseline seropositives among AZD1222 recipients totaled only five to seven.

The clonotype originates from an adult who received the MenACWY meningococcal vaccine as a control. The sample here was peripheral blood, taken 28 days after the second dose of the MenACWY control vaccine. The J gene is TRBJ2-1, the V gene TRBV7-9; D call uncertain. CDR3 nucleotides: TGTGCCAGCAGCTTAGTTCTAGGTGGCTACAATGAGCAGTTCTTC. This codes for CASSLVLGGYNEQFF.